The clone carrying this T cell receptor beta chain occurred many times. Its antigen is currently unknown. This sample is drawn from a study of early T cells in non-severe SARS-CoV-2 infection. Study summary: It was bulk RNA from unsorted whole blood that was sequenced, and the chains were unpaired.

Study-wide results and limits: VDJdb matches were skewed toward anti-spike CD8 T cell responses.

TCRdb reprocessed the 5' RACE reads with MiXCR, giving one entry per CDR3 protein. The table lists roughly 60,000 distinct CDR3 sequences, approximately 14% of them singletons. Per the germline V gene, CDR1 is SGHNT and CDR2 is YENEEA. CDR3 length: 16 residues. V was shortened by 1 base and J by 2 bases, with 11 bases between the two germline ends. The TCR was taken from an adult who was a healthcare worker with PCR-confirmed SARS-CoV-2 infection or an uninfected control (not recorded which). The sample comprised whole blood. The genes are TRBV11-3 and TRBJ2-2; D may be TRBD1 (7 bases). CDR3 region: CASSLGGGGNTGELFF. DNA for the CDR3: TGTGCCAGCAGCTTAGGTGGAGGGGGCAACACCGGGGAGCTGTTTTTT.